The 18 T cell receptor beta chains below all came from one sample that was sequenced in a study of blood T cell repertoires in COVID-19. Produced via immunoSEQ multiplex PCR; TCRdb's table is partial and in-frame only. The sample lists some 31,000 clones, roughly nine tenths seen once, with over 8% in the top ten. Sequencing was done on a sample of peripheral blood. The receptor source for this set is a human donor with active COVID-19. The donor label of this sample is uncertain.

V is TRBV27 and J is TRBJ2-3; TRBD2 matches 7 bases. The CDR3 is 15 residues long. The germline CDR1 and CDR2 sequences are MNHEY and SMNVEV (reference sequence). With 5 bases clipped from V and 2 bases from J, the junction kept 7 bases outside the gene matches. The CDR3 DNA reads TGTGCCAGCAGTGAATCTAGCGGAGCCACAGATACGCAGTATTTT. Amino acid sequence: CASSESSGATDTQYF.

The rearrangement joins TRBV9 to TRBJ1-4, with 9 nucleotides matching TRBD1. CDR1 and CDR2 (germline): SGDLS, YYNGEE. The V segment lost 0 bases and the J segment 7 bases; nucleotides outside the gene matches: 10. The CDR3 has 17 residues. The CDR3 coding sequence is TGTGCCAGCAGCGTAGGTGGACAGGGGAGGTTTGGTGAAAAACTGTTTTTT. This encodes CASSVGGQGRFGEKLFF.

The chain is built from TRBV6-2 or TRBV6-3 and TRBJ2-3; no firm D call. The V gene's germline CDR1 is MNHEY and CDR2 SVGEGT. Trimming took 7 bases from V and 3 from J, leaving 11 bases between them. CDR3 length: 13 amino acids. The CDR3: CASTPTWTDTQYF. Here the CDR3 DNA reads TGTGCCAGCACCCCGACTTGGACAGATACGCAGTATTTT.

J is TRBJ2-3 and V is TRBV11-3; 9 bases are shared with TRBD2. This CDR3 spans 17 amino acids. Trimming took 1 base from V and 0 from J; bases not matched to a gene: 5. In germline, CDR1 is SGHNT, CDR2 YENEEA. The CDR3 here is CASSLGVAGGSTDTQYF. DNA for the CDR3: TGTGCCAGCAGCTTAGGAGTTGCGGGGGGGAGCACAGATACGCAGTATTTT.

The chain uses TRBV6-2 or TRBV6-3 and TRBJ2-2; 11 bases are a match to TRBD2. CDR1 is MNHEY, CDR2 SVGEGT, per germline. The J segment lost 4 bases and the V segment lost 5 bases, leaving 12 bases of the junction unmatched. The CDR3 has 18 residues. The DNA for the CDR3 is TGTGCCAGCAGTCGGACCTTTAGCGGGAGGGCCACCACCGGGGAGCTGTTTTTT. This sequence encodes CASSRTFSGRATTGELFF.

The chain uses TRBV2 and TRBJ1-2; D is perhaps TRBD1 (6 bases). Germline V gene lookup returns CDR1 SNHLY and CDR2 FYNNEI. V was trimmed by 3 bases and J by 4 bases, leaving 6 bases between them. The CDR3 is made up of 12 amino acids. The CDR3, as DNA: TGTGCCAGCAGTGACAGGGGCTATGGCTACACCTTC. It encodes CASSDRGYGYTF.

The V gene is TRBV12-3 or TRBV12-4, the J gene TRBJ2-7, with D maybe TRBD1 (5 bases). CDR3 length: 11 residues. Trimming left V 5 bases short and J 3 bases short, with 5 bases between. The CDR3 spells CASSDSYEQYF. The CDR3 DNA sequence: TGTGCCAGCAGTGACAGCTACGAGCAGTACTTC.

J is TRBJ2-3 and V is TRBV19, with TRBD2 matching 16 bases. Trimming removed 3 bases from V and 3 bases from J; junction bases left unmatched: 12. Germline CDR1 LNHDA, CDR2 SQIVND (reference sequence). There are 20 residues in the CDR3. CDR3 bases: TGTGCCAGTAGTATCTCAACCTTCGGGACTAGCGGGGGGGCAACAGATACGCAGTATTTT. Its translation: CASSISTFGTSGGATDTQYF.

V gene TRBV27 combines with J gene TRBJ1-2; D not resolved. There are 13 residues in the CDR3. Trimming cost V 1 base and J 8 bases, with 11 bases left between them. Germline CDR1 MNHEY, CDR2 SMNVEV (reference sequence). The CDR3 loop reads CASSLWSSGGYTF. The CDR3 DNA follows: TGTGCCAGCAGTTTATGGAGTTCGGGGGGCTACACCTTC.

The CDR3 region has the DNA TGTGCCACCAGCAGAGTATCGGCTAGCGGGGGCTACGAGCAGTACTTC. It specifies CATSRVSASGGYEQYF. The chain recombines TRBV15 with TRBJ2-7; 10 bases are a match to TRBD2. Germline V lookup: CDR1 LNHNV, CDR2 YYDKDF (reference sequence). Trimming at V came to 1 base and at J to 3 bases, leaving 6 bases not matched to a gene. The CDR3 has 16 amino acids.

The chain couples TRBV29-1 to TRBJ1-1; D might be TRBD1 (6 bases). Per the germline V gene, CDR1 is SQVTM and CDR2 is ANQGSEA. This CDR3 comprises 16 residues. Trimming removed 4 bases at V and 3 bases at J, with 21 bases between. The CDR3 coding sequence is TGCAGCGTTGGTTTAGTGGCAGGGGCCAGGGACACTGAAGCTTTCTTT. Amino acids: CSVGLVAGARDTEAFF.

The chain joins TRBV27 to TRBJ1-5, with 7 positions matching TRBD1. CDR1 is MNHEY and CDR2 is SMNVEV in the germline V gene (reference sequence). This CDR3 has 12 amino acids. J gave up 11 bases and V 5 bases, and 6 bases lay outside the gene matches. The CDR3 bases are TGTGCCAGCAGTAGCTACAGGGGCGCCCAGCATTTT. It codes for CASSSYRGAQHF.

The V and J genes are TRBV14 and TRBJ2-5; D not resolved. Germline CDR1 is SGHDN and CDR2 is FVKESK. The germline V and J ends were trimmed by 1 base and 5 bases, with 8 bases remaining between them. This CDR3 has 13 amino acids. In DNA, the CDR3 is TGTGCCAGCAGCCAAGGAGGTCGGGAGACCCAGTACTTC. Translating gives CASSQGGRETQYF. The variable domain in full, completed from reference TRBV14 and TRBJ2-5, reads EAGVTQFPSHSVIEKGQTVTLRCDPISGHDNLYWYRRVMGKEIKFLLHFVKESKQDESGMPNNRFLAERTGGTYSTLKVQPAELEDSGVYFCASSQGGRETQYFGPGTRLLVL.

V gene TRBV29-1 combines with J gene TRBJ1-5; maybe TRBD1 (6 bases). CDR1 is SQVTM and CDR2 is ANQGSEA in the germline V gene. This CDR3 has 15 residues. Trimming shortened V by 1 base and J by 4 bases, and 14 bases separated the two germline ends. CDR3 protein: CSVEVGRGGNQPQHF. The CDR3 bases are TGCAGCGTTGAAGTTGGCAGGGGTGGAAATCAGCCCCAGCATTTT.

The CDR3 bases are TGTGCCAGCAGCTTAACCGAAACCCCCGGTACGCAGTATTTT. It is translated as CASSLTETPGTQYF. The V gene is TRBV5-4, the J gene TRBJ2-3; D is unresolved. The CDR3 sequence is 14 residues long. Germline CDR1 SGHNT, CDR2 YYREEE (reference sequence). Trimming left V 2 bases short and J 8 bases short, with 15 bases between.

The chain combines TRBV5-6 with TRBJ2-1, with 13 bases fitting TRBD2. CDR3 length equals 16 residues. The V and J ends lost 0 bases and 6 bases, in that order; junction bases with no gene match: 3. CDR1 and CDR2 (germline): SGHDT, YYEEEE. CDR3 DNA sequence: TGTGCCAGCAGCTTGGCGGGACTAGCGGGGTTCAATGAGCAGTTCTTC. This gives the protein CASSLAGLAGFNEQFF.

The gene calls are TRBV4-2 and TRBJ1-2; tentative D call: TRBD1 (6 bases). Trimming took 3 bases from V and 4 from J, leaving 12 bases between them. CDR3 length: 14 amino acids. The germline gives CDR1 LGHNA, CDR2 YNFKEQ. CDR3 nucleotide sequence: TGTGCCAGCAGCCAGGAACAGGGTGCCTATGGCTACACCTTC. Translated: CASSQEQGAYGYTF.

This rearrangement joins TRBV5-1 to TRBJ2-3; D remains ambiguous. The CDR3 is made up of 15 amino acids. Trimming pared 0 bases from V and 0 bases from J, leaving 8 bases between. In germline, CDR1 is SGHRS, CDR2 YFSETQ. This CDR3 is CASSLDVVSTDTQYF. The CDR3 nucleotides read TGCGCCAGCAGCTTGGATGTAGTGAGCACAGATACGCAGTATTTT.